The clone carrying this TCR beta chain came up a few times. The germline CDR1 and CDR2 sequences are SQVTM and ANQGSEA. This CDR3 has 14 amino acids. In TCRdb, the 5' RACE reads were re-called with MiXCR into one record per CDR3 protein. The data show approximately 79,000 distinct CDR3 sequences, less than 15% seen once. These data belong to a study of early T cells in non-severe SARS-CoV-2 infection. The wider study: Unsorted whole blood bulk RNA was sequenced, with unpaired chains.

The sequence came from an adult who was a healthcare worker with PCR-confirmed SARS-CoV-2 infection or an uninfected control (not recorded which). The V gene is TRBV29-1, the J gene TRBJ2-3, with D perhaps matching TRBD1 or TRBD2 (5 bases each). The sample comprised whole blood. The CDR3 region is CSCKWGSSTDTQYF. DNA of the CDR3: TGCAGTTGTAAATGGGGGTCTAGCACAGATACGCAGTATTTT.